Listed below are T cell receptor beta chains from one sample, sequenced in a study of blood T cells in healthy people across ages. One entry per CDR3 protein, called by TCRdb with MiXCR from the 5' RACE reads. This sample has 600,000 or so distinct CDR3 sequences, with 20% to 25% found just once. Input material: blood. The receptors were gathered from a man between 65 and 85 years old in good health. Both conserved end residues are part of each CDR3. The order of the fields is V gene, clone size, CDR3 length, J gene, CDR3 protein. Clone size appears in some rows only: once, few, many, or a class for an expanded clone.

v_call: TRBV5-1
clone_size: NA
cdr3_length: 16
j_call: TRBJ2-3
cdr3_aa: CASSSGDSPLTDTQYF

v_call: TRBV11-1
clone_size: NA
cdr3_length: 15
j_call: TRBJ2-5
cdr3_aa: CASSPSQVPQETQYF

v_call: TRBV29-1
clone_size: many
cdr3_length: 12
j_call: TRBJ2-1
cdr3_aa: CSVDQGYNEQFF

v_call: TRBV12-3/TRBV12-4
clone_size: few
cdr3_length: 12
j_call: TRBJ2-3
cdr3_aa: CASSSLADTQYF

v_call: TRBV5-1
clone_size: NA
cdr3_length: 16
j_call: NA
cdr3_aa: CASSLLASGVSYEQYF

v_call: TRBV7-9
clone_size: NA
cdr3_length: 14
j_call: TRBJ1-4
cdr3_aa: CASSNRDSHEKLFF

v_call: TRBV7-2
clone_size: NA
cdr3_length: 14
j_call: TRBJ1-1
cdr3_aa: CASSPQGGGTEAFF

v_call: TRBV29-1
clone_size: many
cdr3_length: 13
j_call: TRBJ2-7
cdr3_aa: CSVRGHPLQEQYF

v_call: TRBV5-1
clone_size: many
cdr3_length: 12
j_call: TRBJ2-1
cdr3_aa: CASSSQGNEQFF

v_call: TRBV20-1
clone_size: NA
cdr3_length: 14
j_call: TRBJ2-3
cdr3_aa: CSASIQRRTDTQYF

v_call: TRBV12-3/TRBV12-4
clone_size: NA
cdr3_length: 15
j_call: TRBJ2-2
cdr3_aa: CASSLGGRNTGELFF

v_call: TRBV24-1
clone_size: few
cdr3_length: 14
j_call: TRBJ2-1
cdr3_aa: CATSDYRQGNEQFF

v_call: TRBV7-6
clone_size: many
cdr3_length: 15
j_call: TRBJ2-1
cdr3_aa: CASSLDRARYNEQFF

v_call: TRBV5-1
clone_size: NA
cdr3_length: 15
j_call: TRBJ2-1
cdr3_aa: CASSLDLAGLNEQFF

v_call: TRBV24-1
clone_size: NA
cdr3_length: 14
j_call: TRBJ2-7
cdr3_aa: CATSDSRDNYQQYF

v_call: TRBV6-5
clone_size: NA
cdr3_length: 15
j_call: TRBJ2-1
cdr3_aa: CASKRGDGLTNEQFF

v_call: TRBV7-9
clone_size: NA
cdr3_length: 14
j_call: TRBJ2-5
cdr3_aa: CASSPLAEGKTQYF

v_call: TRBV13
clone_size: once
cdr3_length: 17
j_call: TRBJ2-1
cdr3_aa: CASSLGHKVRSYNEQFF

v_call: TRBV28
clone_size: few
cdr3_length: 14
j_call: NA
cdr3_aa: CASSTRTGAYEQYF

v_call: TRBV7-8
clone_size: NA
cdr3_length: 15
j_call: TRBJ2-1
cdr3_aa: CASSKREGSYNEQFF

v_call: TRBV6-2/TRBV6-3
clone_size: NA
cdr3_length: 14
j_call: TRBJ2-7
cdr3_aa: CASRAIAGSYEQYF

v_call: TRBV12-3/TRBV12-4
clone_size: few
cdr3_length: 15
j_call: TRBJ1-4
cdr3_aa: CASSPKGSANEKLFF

v_call: TRBV29-1
clone_size: NA
cdr3_length: 10
j_call: TRBJ2-7
cdr3_aa: CSVLDREQYF

v_call: TRBV2
clone_size: many
cdr3_length: 13
j_call: TRBJ1-6
cdr3_aa: CATAGTGISPLHF

v_call: TRBV28
clone_size: NA
cdr3_length: 14
j_call: TRBJ1-4
cdr3_aa: CASSLQGSREKLFF

v_call: TRBV20-1
clone_size: NA
cdr3_length: 15
j_call: TRBJ2-1
cdr3_aa: CSAPTGGGSYNEQFF